This TCR beta chain was sequenced in a study of type 1 regulatory T cells. Study-wide context: This in vitro CD4 product, T-allo10, is enriched for Tr1 cells and alloantigen-specific.

Germline-derived CDR1 and CDR2 are LNHNV and YYDKDF (reference sequence). This CDR3 contains 16 residues. V was clipped by 0 bases and J by 6 bases; unmatched bases: 6. TCRdb re-called the reads through MiXCR, storing one row per CDR3 protein. The sample yields 90,000 to 100,000 distinct CDR3 sequences, roughly 28% seen once. The origin of this receptor is a human donor in good health. The sequencing input was CD4+ T cells, either the whole sample or a sorted fraction (not recorded which). The chain joins TRBV15 to TRBJ1-3, with 9 positions matching TRBD1. This CDR3 reads CATSRDLRTGENTIYF. CDR3 DNA sequence: TGTGCCACCAGCAGAGATCTGCGGACAGGGGAAAACACCATATATTTT.